The next 29 T cell receptor beta chains were all read from a single sample in a study of cytomegalovirus exposure and HLA in healthy donors. Primers: 60 Vbeta forward and 13 Jbeta reverse. Only in-frame clones appear in the TCRdb table, and some are missing; sequencing was by immunoSEQ multiplex PCR. The sample holds about 160,000 clones, roughly 72% seen once. The sequencing sample was made of PBMCs. The receptors derive from a man aged 35-49 years in good health and CMV-seropositive.

The chain uses TRBV9 and TRBJ2-3; 7 bases line up with TRBD2. In germline, CDR1 is SGDLS, CDR2 YYNGEE. This CDR3 comprises 16 residues. With V trimmed by 0 bases and J by 3 bases, 7 bases remained unmatched. The CDR3 sequence: CASSVDWASGTDTQYF. DNA of the CDR3: TGTGCCAGCAGCGTAGATTGGGCTAGCGGAACAGATACGCAGTATTTT.

The chain combines TRBV7-8 with TRBJ1-5; 8 nucleotides match TRBD1. Trimming cost V 1 base and J 6 bases; bases outside gene matches: 5. CDR1 is SGHVS, CDR2 FQNEAQ, per germline. This CDR3 region has 15 residues. CDR3 region: CASSLGTGLSQPQHF. CDR3 DNA sequence: TGTGCCAGCAGCTTAGGGACAGGGTTGAGTCAGCCCCAGCATTTT.

The chain links TRBV4-3 to TRBJ2-7, with D possibly TRBD2 on 6 matching bases. The germline V gene encodes CDR1 LGHNA and CDR2 YSLEER. The germline V and J ends were trimmed by 0 bases and 4 bases, with 16 bases remaining between them. The CDR3 is 16 amino acids. This CDR3 reads CASSQDIAGLSYEQYF. CDR3 bases: TGCGCCAGCAGCCAAGATATCGCAGGACTAAGTTACGAGCAGTACTTC.

This clone was detected a few times. The chain combines TRBV6-6 with TRBJ1-3, with 7 bases aligning to TRBD1. The junction had 6 bases not matched to a gene; V was cut back by 5 bases and J by 8 bases. CDR1 is MNHNY and CDR2 is SVGAGI in the germline V gene (reference sequence). There are 13 residues in the CDR3. CDR3: CASSRDRVDTIYF. Written as DNA, the CDR3 is TGTGCCAGCAGTCGAGACAGGGTTGACACCATATATTTT.

V usage is TRBV11-2 and J usage is TRBJ2-7; a weak D match, TRBD1 (5 bases). The V end was cut by 7 bases, the J end by 1 base, with 14 bases between. This CDR3 region has 14 residues. In germline, CDR1 is SGHAT, CDR2 FQNNGV. The CDR3 DNA is TGTGCCAGCATGTCGCGGAAGGGGTCCTACGAGCAGTACTTC. It yields the protein CASMSRKGSYEQYF.

This clone was recorded once. The genes are TRBV19 and TRBJ2-7; TRBD1 aligns across 8 bases. Germline trimming cut 1 base from V and 2 bases from J; bases unmatched to any gene: 4. Germline V gene data show CDR1 as LNHDA and CDR2 as SQIVND (reference sequence). The CDR3 is made up of 15 amino acids. CDR3 nucleotides: TGTGCCAGTAGTATAGGGGCAGGGGGCCCCTACGAGCAGTACTTC. It is translated as CASSIGAGGPYEQYF.

The V call is TRBV6-6, the J call TRBJ2-3, with D tentatively TRBD1 (6 bases). V lost 4 bases and J 2 bases, leaving 13 bases between the germline ends. The CDR3 is 15 residues long. Germline V CDR1 and CDR2: MNHNY, SVGAGI (reference sequence). The CDR3 loop is CASSLGASSTDTQYF. CDR3 nucleotide sequence: TGTGCCAGCAGTTTGGGGGCGTCTTCCACAGATACGCAGTATTTT.

The CDR3 region has the DNA TGTGCCTGGAGTCCACGTCCGGGCGAGCAGTACTTC. Residues: CAWSPRPGEQYF. V gene TRBV30 combines with J gene TRBJ2-7; the D is unclear. The V gene's germline CDR1 is GTSNPN and CDR2 SVGIG (reference sequence). The CDR3 runs to 12 residues. V lost 2 bases and J lost 6, with 11 bases in between.

This rearrangement joins TRBV7-8 to TRBJ2-7, with TRBD2 as a possible D gene (6 bases). The ends were cut back, 3 bases at V and 0 bases at J, with 18 bases in the middle. CDR3 length: 17 amino acids. Germline CDR1 is SGHVS and CDR2 is FQNEAQ. CDR3 sequence reads: CASSLSNGGASSYEQYF. The CDR3 nucleotides are TGTGCCAGCAGCTTGAGTAATGGCGGGGCCAGCTCCTACGAGCAGTACTTC.

The chain links TRBV6-5 to TRBJ1-2; D is undetermined. The CDR3 sequence is 15 residues long. Germline CDR1 reads MNHEY; CDR2 reads SVGAGI. Trimming shortened V by 2 bases and J by 2 bases, and 12 bases separated the two germline ends. CDR3 in DNA: TGTGCCAGCAGTTACGGGGAGGTAACCAACTATGGCTACACCTTC. It specifies CASSYGEVTNYGYTF.

V gene TRBV27 combines with J gene TRBJ2-7; 7 bases are a match to TRBD1. The CDR3 length is 14 residues. Germline V gives CDR1 MNHEY, CDR2 SMNVEV (reference sequence). V lost 3 bases, J lost 3 bases, and 5 bases stayed unmatched. The CDR3 nucleotides read TGTGCCAGCAGTTTCCTAGGACAGGACTACGAGCAGTACTTC. This codes for CASSFLGQDYEQYF.

The J gene is TRBJ2-1, the V gene TRBV2; 8 bases fit TRBD2. Germline V gene sequence: CDR1 SNHLY, CDR2 FYNNEI. V was clipped by 2 bases and J by 1 base; unmatched bases: 4. CDR3 length equals 16 residues. The CDR3 spells CASSEMGGGSYNEQFF. In DNA form, the CDR3 reads TGTGCCAGCAGTGAAATGGGCGGGGGGTCCTACAATGAGCAGTTCTTC.

The rearrangement links TRBV7-2 to TRBJ2-3; TRBD1 matches 9 bases. Germline CDR1 reads SGHTA; CDR2 reads FQGNSA. The CDR3 loop spans 17 amino acids. J lost 0 bases, V lost 2 bases, and 6 bases had no gene match. CDR3 region: CASSLWAGQGSTDTQYF. In nucleotides, the CDR3 is TGTGCCAGCAGCTTATGGGCAGGACAGGGGAGCACAGATACGCAGTATTTT. The whole variable domain, filled in from reference TRBV7-2 and TRBJ2-3, reads GAGVSQSPSNKVTEKGKDVELRCDPISGHTALYWYRQSLGQGLEFLIYFQGNSAPDKSGLPSDRFSAERTGGSVSTLTIQRTQQEDSAVYLCASSLWAGQGSTDTQYFGPGTRLTVL.

V and J are TRBV19 and TRBJ1-2; 7 positions match TRBD1. V shed 6 bases, J shed 7 bases, and the junction held 11 bases outside the gene matches. The CDR3 runs to 14 residues. Germline V lookup: CDR1 LNHDA, CDR2 SQIVND (reference sequence). CDR3 DNA sequence: TGTGCCAGTAGGCTGTTCGGGACAGAGGGTGGCTACACCTTC. It encodes CASRLFGTEGGYTF.

This rearrangement joins TRBV6-5 to TRBJ2-3, with D possibly matching TRBD2 (6 bases). CDR1 MNHEY and CDR2 SVGAGI come from the germline V gene. CDR3 length: 14 residues. V lost 2 bases and J 3 bases, leaving 9 bases between the germline ends. Here the CDR3 DNA reads TGTGCCAGCAGTTACGGTCGGGGGACAGATACGCAGTATTTT. Translation: CASSYGRGTDTQYF.

The J gene is TRBJ1-5, the V gene TRBV5-8; TRBD1 aligns across 10 bases. Germline loops: CDR1 SGHTS, CDR2 YDEGEE. V lost 3 bases to trimming and J lost 5 bases; unmatched junction nucleotides: 2. The CDR3 runs to 14 residues. The CDR3 bases are TGTGCCAGCAGCTCTGACAGGGGGCATCAGCCCCAGCATTTT. Its translation: CASSSDRGHQPQHF.

The V call is TRBV5-4, the J call TRBJ2-7; 7 bases match TRBD1. The CDR3 totals 13 residues. Looked up from germline, CDR1 is SGHNT and CDR2 is YYREEE (reference sequence). V trimming: 1 base; J trimming: 3 bases; junction bases outside the gene matches: 1. The CDR3 loop is CASSLRQGYEQYF. The DNA for the CDR3 is TGTGCCAGCAGCTTGCGACAGGGCTACGAGCAGTACTTC.

This clone has only one observation. This chain uses TRBV19 with TRBJ2-6; a possible D gene is TRBD1 (5 bases). The CDR3 loop spans 17 amino acids. Germline lookup yields CDR1 LNHDA and CDR2 SQIVND (reference sequence). V was pared by 10 bases and J by 0 bases, with 19 bases between. This CDR3 reads CATKSMTESSGANVLTF. The CDR3, as DNA: TGTGCCACCAAGAGCATGACAGAGAGCTCTGGGGCCAACGTCCTGACTTTC.

This clone was recorded a few times. The chain uses TRBV11-2 and TRBJ2-3; D is possibly TRBD2 (6 bases). V was shortened by 1 base and J by 8 bases, with 13 bases between the two germline ends. This CDR3 comprises 14 residues. Germline-derived CDR1 and CDR2 are SGHAT and FQNNGV. The CDR3 coding sequence is TGTGCCAGCAGCTTAGGACGCCTGGGGGGTACGCAGTATTTT. Translating gives CASSLGRLGGTQYF.

In its sample, this clone was seen once. The chain joins TRBV6-6 to TRBJ1-2; D is undetermined. The CDR3 runs to 13 residues. Germline V gene data show CDR1 as MNHNY and CDR2 as SVGAGI (reference sequence). V lost 4 bases and J 6 bases, leaving 12 bases between the germline ends. The CDR3 nucleotides read TGTGCCAGCAGTTCGGACTACAGTCATGGCTACACCTTC. Translating gives CASSSDYSHGYTF.

This clone turned up a few times. V is TRBV5-1 and J is TRBJ2-7, with D tentatively TRBD2 (5 bases). This CDR3 region has 13 residues. Trimming pared 5 bases from V and 0 bases from J, leaving 9 bases between. The germline V gene encodes CDR1 SGHRS and CDR2 YFSETQ. The CDR3 nucleotides read TGCGCCAGCAGTTCGGGGTTCTCCTACGAGCAGTACTTC. The encoded protein is CASSSGFSYEQYF.

The chain uses TRBV27 and TRBJ1-2; D might be TRBD1 (5 bases). The V and J ends lost 1 base and 2 bases respectively, with 14 bases between them. The CDR3 is 16 amino acids. Germline V lookup: CDR1 MNHEY, CDR2 SMNVEV (reference sequence). CDR3 sequence reads: CASSLFPIQGNYGYTF. As DNA, the CDR3 is TGTGCCAGCAGTTTATTCCCCATTCAGGGAAACTATGGCTACACCTTC.

V usage is TRBV5-6 and J usage is TRBJ2-7; 11 nucleotides line up with TRBD1. Per germline, CDR1 SGHDT and CDR2 YYEEEE. The CDR3 is 14 residues long. Losses at the gene ends were 0 bases for V and 5 bases for J; bases not matched to a gene: 1. CDR3 sequence reads: CASSLVGQGDEQYF. The CDR3, as DNA: TGTGCCAGCAGCTTGGTGGGACAGGGGGACGAGCAGTACTTC.

The V call is TRBV7-2, the J call TRBJ1-1; maybe TRBD1 (6 bases). This CDR3 is 18 amino acids long. The V end was cut by 7 bases, the J end by 2 bases, with 26 bases between. The germline CDR1 and CDR2 sequences are SGHTA and FQGNSA. CDR3 sequence: CASNPIIMAGAPNTEAFF. The CDR3 bases are TGTGCCAGCAACCCCATTATAATGGCAGGGGCACCCAACACTGAAGCTTTCTTT.

This CDR3 reads CASSPGSVYNEQFF. CDR3 DNA: TGTGCCAGCAGCCCCGGTTCGGTATACAATGAGCAGTTCTTC. V gene TRBV11-3 combines with J gene TRBJ2-1, with D unclear. CDR1 and CDR2 (germline): SGHNT, YENEEA. V gave up 5 bases and J gave up 4 bases, with 12 bases separating them. The CDR3 is 14 amino acids. Full variable domain (outside the CDR3, taken from reference TRBV11-3 and TRBJ2-1): EAGVVQSPRYKIIEKKQPVAFWCNPISGHNTLYWYLQNLGQGPELLIRYENEEAVDDSQLPKDRFSAERLKGVDSTLKIQPAELGDSAVYLCASSPGSVYNEQFFGPGTRLTVL.

The chain has TRBV5-4 and TRBJ2-3; perhaps TRBD1 as D (6 bases). The CDR3 has 17 amino acids. Looked up from germline, CDR1 is SGHNT and CDR2 is YYREEE (reference sequence). Trimming removed 5 bases at V and 4 bases at J, with 23 bases between. The CDR3 protein is CASSRGHQGNLADTQYF. In DNA, the CDR3 is TGTGCCAGCAGTCGAGGTCACCAGGGGAATCTGGCAGATACGCAGTATTTT.

In this sample, this clone turned up a few times. This chain connects TRBV5-5 to TRBJ1-2; 8 positions match TRBD1. V was clipped by 0 bases and J by 5 bases; unmatched bases: 6. There are 15 residues in the CDR3. Germline V CDR1 and CDR2: SGHKS, YYEKEE (reference sequence). The CDR3 is CASSLGQGARYGYTF. The CDR3 DNA sequence: TGTGCCAGCAGCTTGGGTCAGGGGGCGCGATATGGCTACACCTTC.

V usage is TRBV7-6 and J usage is TRBJ1-1; TRBD1 agrees at 7 bases. CDR3 length equals 14 residues. V dropped 1 base and J dropped 6; count of bases not matched to a gene: 5. CDR1 and CDR2 from the germline V gene are SGHVS and FNYEAQ. The CDR3, as DNA: TGTGCCAGCAGCTTAGGGGGACAGCTAGCTGAAGCTTTCTTT. Protein product: CASSLGGQLAEAFF. Supplemented by reference TRBV7-6 and TRBJ1-1, the full variable domain reads GAGVSQSPRYKVTKRGQDVALRCDPISGHVSLYWYRQALGQGPEFLTYFNYEAQQDKSGLPNDRFSAERPEGSISTLTIQRTEQRDSAMYRCASSLGGQLAEAFFGQGTRLTVV.

This clone was detected only once. The chain carries TRBV9 and TRBJ2-5; a weak D match, TRBD1 (6 bases). The end of the DNA fits TRBJ2-7 better, so the J call may be wrong. The CDR3 loop spans 16 amino acids. Germline values: CDR1 SGDLS, CDR2 YYNGEE. The DNA of the CDR3 is TGTGCCAGCAGCGCCGGGGATTTCAGGGGTTCCTACGAGCAGTACTTC. Protein product: CASSAGDFRGSYEQYF.